The sequence of this T cell receptor (beta chain) was determined in a study of T cells in Graves' hyperthyroidism and ophthalmopathy. TCR beta CDR3 regions were amplified from RNA transcripts. The study used the HTBI primer set for a first-round RT-PCR of the TCR CDR3. Via MiXCR, TCRdb re-called the multiplex PCR reads, giving one row per CDR3 protein. Here the sample spans about 570,000 distinct CDR3 sequences, 35% to 55% being singletons. This clonotype showed up just a few times. The antigen is not known. Study-level findings and limits: Most expanded thyroid clonotypes above 0.001 also appeared in blood.

Reasons for excluding patients were uncontrolled infection, other autoimmune disease, pregnancy or lactation. CDR1 DFQATT and CDR2 SNEGSKA come from the germline V gene (reference sequence). The CDR3 spans 11 residues. V shed 7 bases and J shed 1 base, with 7 bases lying between them. Sequenced material: peripheral blood or thyroid tissue (not recorded which). This clonotype was sampled from an adult woman with Graves' disease, either hyperthyroidism or ophthalmopathy (not recorded which). The rearrangement joins TRBV20-1 to TRBJ2-5; D perhaps matches TRBD2 (6 bases). CDR3 sequence (DNA): TGCAGTGGGACTATCCAAGAGACCCAGTACTTC. Translation gives CSGTIQETQYF.